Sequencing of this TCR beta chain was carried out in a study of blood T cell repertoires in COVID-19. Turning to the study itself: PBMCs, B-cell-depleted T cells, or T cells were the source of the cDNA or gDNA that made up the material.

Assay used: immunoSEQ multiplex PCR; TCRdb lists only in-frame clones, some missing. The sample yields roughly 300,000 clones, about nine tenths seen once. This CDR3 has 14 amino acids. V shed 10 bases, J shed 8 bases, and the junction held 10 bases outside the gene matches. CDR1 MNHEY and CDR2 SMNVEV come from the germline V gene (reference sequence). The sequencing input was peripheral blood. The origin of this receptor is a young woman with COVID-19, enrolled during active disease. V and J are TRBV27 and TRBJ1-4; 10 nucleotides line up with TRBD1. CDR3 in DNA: TGTGCCACTCGACAGGGGGCCTTTGAGGAAAAACTGTTTTTT. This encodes CATRQGAFEEKLFF.